These T cell receptor beta chains were read from a single sample in a study of human T cells and chemical hapten exposure. TCRdb ran MiXCR on the 5' RACE reads and lists one entry per CDR3 protein. The table shows more than 140,000 distinct CDR3 sequences, with approximately 4% occurring only once. The source of these receptors is a female donor in good health. The CDR3 runs from the conserved cysteine through the conserved F or W. D genes are given only for firm matches. Some rows have no size entry. The others give once, few or many, or a class for an expanded clone.

>many|TRBV27|TRBJ1-4|15|-
TGTGCCAGCAGTCATTGGGGAGGGATTGGTGAAAAACTGTTTTTT
CASSHWGGIGEKLFF
>-|TRBV6-6|TRBJ1-4|14|-
TGTGCCAGCAGCTTCGGACAGTGTAATGAAAAACTGTTTTTT
CASSFGQCNEKLFF
>few|TRBV7-9|TRBJ1-1|15|TRBD1
TGTGCCAGCAGCATCCCCGGACAGGGCTACACTGAAGCTTTCTTT
CASSIPGQGYTEAFF
>many|TRBV7-8|TRBJ2-1|19|TRBD1
TGTGCCAGCAGCCCCCTTCCCCCCTCATACAGGGGCGATTACAATGAGCAGTTCTTC
CASSPLPPSYRGDYNEQFF
>many|TRBV7-2|TRBJ2-3|14|-
TGTGCCAGCAGCCCGCCGAGGAGCACAGATACGCAGTATTTT
CASSPPRSTDTQYF
>many|TRBV11-2|TRBJ2-3|16|-
TGTGCCAGCAGCTTACTTGTCTTAGCGGGCACAGATACGCAGTATTTT
CASSLLVLAGTDTQYF
>many|TRBV5-4|TRBJ1-3|14|-
TGTGCCAGCAGCTTTCGAGGGGCAGGAAACACCATATATTTT
CASSFRGAGNTIYF
>many|TRBV7-2|TRBJ2-5|16|TRBD2
TGTGCCAGCAGCTTAGTAGCGGGATCCATCGGGGAGACCCAGTACTTC
CASSLVAGSIGETQYF
>many|TRBV12-3/TRBV12-4|TRBJ2-1|15|-
TGTGCCAGCAGCCCAGAATACAGCTCCTACAATGAGCAGTTCTTC
CASSPEYSSYNEQFF
>many|TRBV20-1|TRBJ1-4|16|TRBD1
TGCAGTGCAGTGGACAGGGTCTCTCCAACTAATGAAAAACTGTTTTTT
CSAVDRVSPTNEKLFF
>many|TRBV4-3|TRBJ2-1|18|TRBD2
TGCGCCAGCAGCCTCATAAAGCTAGCGGGGGGGCAGTCGGATGAGCAGTTCTTC
CASSLIKLAGGQSDEQFF
>many|TRBV10-3|TRBJ2-7|16|-
TGTGCCATCAGTGAGTCGCGGCTAGTAGGGGCCTACGAGCAGTACTTC
CAISESRLVGAYEQYF
>many|TRBV5-1|TRBJ2-5|11|-
TGCGCCAGCAGCTTGGAAGGGACCCAGTACTTC
CASSLEGTQYF
>many|TRBV2|TRBJ2-5|14|TRBD2
TGTGCCAGCAGTGGTAGCGGGGCCCTACAGACCCAGTACTTC
CASSGSGALQTQYF
>many|TRBV4-2|TRBJ1-1|15|TRBD1
TGTGCCAGCAGCCTTAGCTCGACAGGGCCCACTGAAGCTTTCTTT
CASSLSSTGPTEAFF
>many|TRBV12-5|TRBJ1-5|15|-
TGTGCTAGTGGTTTGGTACGCTTTGGGGATCAGCCCCAGCATTTT
CASGLVRFGDQPQHF
>many|TRBV18|TRBJ2-1|16|-
TGTGCCAGCTCACTCCTACAGGGTAATGGGGACAATGAGCAGTTCTTC
CASSLLQGNGDNEQFF
>-|TRBV11-3|TRBJ2-7|14|-
TGTGCCAGCTCCTGGGAGGACAAGATGGGCGAGCAGTACTTC
CASSWEDKMGEQYF
>-|TRBV6-1|TRBJ2-6|16|TRBD1
TGTGCCAGCAGGGGACAGCGACCTTCTGGGGCCAACGTCCTGACTTTC
CASRGQRPSGANVLTF
>many|TRBV2|TRBJ2-5|16|TRBD2
TGTGCCAGCATCCCCCAAGCGGCTAGCGGGGGAGAGACCCAGTACTTC
CASIPQAASGGETQYF
>many|TRBV5-1|TRBJ1-6|18|-
TGCGCCAGCAGCTTCCTCATCGGGGGGCGCCCGGATAATTCACCCCTCCACTTT
CASSFLIGGRPDNSPLHF
>few|TRBV10-3|TRBJ1-1|14|-
TGTGCCATCAGTGAGTCGTGGCGGCAGACTGAAGCTTTCTTT
CAISESWRQTEAFF
>-|TRBV6-2/TRBV6-3|TRBJ2-5|15|TRBD1
TGTGCCAGCGGCTACCTGGACAGGGGCCAAGAGACCCAGTACTTC
CASGYLDRGQETQYF
>-|TRBV12-3/TRBV12-4|TRBJ2-7|14|TRBD1
TGTGCCAGCAGCCCCGGACAGGAGTCCTACGAGCAGTACTTC
CASSPGQESYEQYF
>many|TRBV6-5|TRBJ2-7|14|-
TGTGCCAGCAGCGATCGACCAATCTCCTACGAGCAGTACTTC
CASSDRPISYEQYF
>few|TRBV20-1|TRBJ2-6|12|-
TGCAGTGCATACAGTCTTGGCAACGTCCTGACTTTC
CSAYSLGNVLTF
>many|TRBV6-4|TRBJ1-6|13|-
TGTGCCAGCAGTGACGTTAGAGATTCACCCCTCCACTTT
CASSDVRDSPLHF
>few|TRBV7-2|TRBJ1-4|13|-
TGTGCCAGCAGCTCCCGACCAAGTGAAAAACTGTTTTTT
CASSSRPSEKLFF
>few|TRBV18|TRBJ1-2|15|TRBD1
TGTGCCAGCTCACCTGAGGGACAGAGATTCTATGGCTACACCTTC
CASSPEGQRFYGYTF
>-|TRBV7-3|TRBJ2-5|18|TRBD2
TGTGCCAGCAGCTTATTTTATCCTAGCGGGGGGGACAAAGAGACCCAGTACTTC
CASSLFYPSGGDKETQYF
>many|TRBV12-5|TRBJ2-2|12|-
TGTGCTAGGACTGGCGCGGCCGGGGAGCTGTTTTTT
CARTGAAGELFF
>many|TRBV7-9|TRBJ1-5|19|TRBD1
TGTGCCAGCAGCCCAAGGAAGAAACCTGACAGGGGTAGCAATCAGCCCCAGCATTTT
CASSPRKKPDRGSNQPQHF
>many|TRBV3-1|TRBJ2-5|19|TRBD2
TGTGCCAGCAGCCAAACCGGCGGGACTAGCGGGGCCTATCAAGAGACCCAGTACTTC
CASSQTGGTSGAYQETQYF
>few|TRBV7-6|TRBJ1-6|13|-
TGTGCCAGCAGCCCCGGCTATAATTCACCCCTCCACTTT
CASSPGYNSPLHF
>many|TRBV5-6|TRBJ1-1|15|TRBD1
TGTGCCAGCCGGGCATTCGGGACAGATTACACTGAAGCTTTCTTT
CASRAFGTDYTEAFF
>many|TRBV6-2/TRBV6-3|TRBJ1-1|19|TRBD1
TGTGCCAGCAGTTGGCGGGCGTTCACGCCGGGACAGGGAGGCACTGAAGCTTTCTTT
CASSWRAFTPGQGGTEAFF
>many|TRBV4-1|TRBJ1-4|19|TRBD1
TGCGCCAGCAGCCAAGAGACGGGACAGGGGGTATGGGGTAATGAAAAACTGTTTTTT
CASSQETGQGVWGNEKLFF
>many|TRBV28|TRBJ2-7|13|-
TGTGCCAGCAGTTTAAGGCCCTCCTACGAGCAGTACTTC
CASSLRPSYEQYF
>many|TRBV10-3|TRBJ2-1|18|TRBD2
TGTGCCTCAGATTTGGGACTAGCGGGGGCCAGCTCCTACAATGAGCAGTTCTTC
CASDLGLAGASSYNEQFF
>many|TRBV23-1|TRBJ2-2|17|-
TGCGCCAGCAGTCAATCTGAATTCTTTGACCACACCGGGGAGCTGTTTTTT
CASSQSEFFDHTGELFF
>-|TRBV9|TRBJ1-1|17|-
TGTGCCAGCAGCGTAGCTACGCCAGGCACCAGGAACACTGAAGCTTTCTTT
CASSVATPGTRNTEAFF
>many|TRBV4-1|TRBJ2-1|16|-
TGCGCCAGCAGCCCGCCAGCGCGGAGTGGCCTTGGTGAGCAGTTCTTC
CASSPPARSGLGEQFF
>many|TRBV7-9|TRBJ1-4|14|-
TGTGCCAGCAGATTCAGGGAATTTAATGAAAAACTGTTTTTT
CASRFREFNEKLFF
>many|TRBV18|TRBJ1-4|15|-
TGTGCCAGCTCACCACCGGAAGGATTTCGTGAAAAACTGTTTTTT
CASSPPEGFREKLFF
>many|TRBV7-2|TRBJ1-1|15|-
TGTGCCAGCAGCTCCTACGGGGGATCGGTCACTGAAGCTTTCTTT
CASSSYGGSVTEAFF
>many|TRBV7-6|TRBJ1-1|14|TRBD1
TGTGCCAGCAGGGACAGGAGGATGAACACTGAAGCTTTCTTT
CASRDRRMNTEAFF
>few|TRBV7-2|TRBJ2-7|13|-
TGTGCCAGCAGCTTATCGGGGGGCCTCGAGCAGTACTTC
CASSLSGGLEQYF
>many|TRBV5-1|TRBJ1-1|14|TRBD1
TGCGCCAGCAGGGACCAGGGGGCGAACACTGAAGCTTTCTTT
CASRDQGANTEAFF
>-|TRBV11-2|TRBJ1-1|16|-
TGTGCCAGCAGCTTGAGGTTCGGGACGGTGAACACTGAAGCTTTCTTT
CASSLRFGTVNTEAFF
>many|TRBV9|TRBJ2-7|16|TRBD1
TGTGCCAGCAGCCCACGAGGGGACAGCATGACCTACGAGCAGTACTTC
CASSPRGDSMTYEQYF